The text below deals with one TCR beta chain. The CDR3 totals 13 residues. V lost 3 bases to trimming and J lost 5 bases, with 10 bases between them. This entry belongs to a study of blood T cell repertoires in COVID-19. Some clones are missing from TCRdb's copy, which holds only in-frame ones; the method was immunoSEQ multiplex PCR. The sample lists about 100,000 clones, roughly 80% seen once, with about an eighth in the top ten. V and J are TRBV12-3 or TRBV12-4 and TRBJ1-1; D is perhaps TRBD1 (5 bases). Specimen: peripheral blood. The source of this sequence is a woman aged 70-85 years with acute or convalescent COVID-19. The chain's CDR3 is CASSFQGGTEAFF. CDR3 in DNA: TGTGCCAGCAGTTTCCAGGGTGGGACTGAAGCTTTCTTT.